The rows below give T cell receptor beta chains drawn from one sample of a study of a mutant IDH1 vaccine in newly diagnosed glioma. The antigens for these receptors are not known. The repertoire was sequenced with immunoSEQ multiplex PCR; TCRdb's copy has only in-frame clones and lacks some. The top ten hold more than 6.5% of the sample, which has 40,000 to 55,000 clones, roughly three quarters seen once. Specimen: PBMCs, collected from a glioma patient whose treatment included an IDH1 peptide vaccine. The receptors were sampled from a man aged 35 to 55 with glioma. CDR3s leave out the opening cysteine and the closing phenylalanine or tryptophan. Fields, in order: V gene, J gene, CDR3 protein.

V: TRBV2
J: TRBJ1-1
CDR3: ASGGGRGGATEAF

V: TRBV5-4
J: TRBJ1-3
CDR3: ASSPMGENTIY

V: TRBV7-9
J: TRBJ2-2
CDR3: ASSLASGGQAGELF

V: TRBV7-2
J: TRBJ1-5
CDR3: ASSLTGGRQPQH

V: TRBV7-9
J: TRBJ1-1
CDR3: ASSLGGYMNTEAF

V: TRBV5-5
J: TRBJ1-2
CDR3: ASSFTPPGQVYGYT

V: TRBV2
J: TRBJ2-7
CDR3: ASSPPLGAGEQY

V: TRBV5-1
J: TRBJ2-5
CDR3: ASTLTGQETQY

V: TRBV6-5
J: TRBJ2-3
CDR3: ASSSSDGRTDTQY

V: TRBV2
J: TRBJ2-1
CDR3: ASSESTSGSYNEQF

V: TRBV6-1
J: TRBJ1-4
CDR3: ASRLRATNEKLF

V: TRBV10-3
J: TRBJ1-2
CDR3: AISESDQGHGYT

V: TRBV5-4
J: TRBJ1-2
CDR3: ASSARDRGGYGYT

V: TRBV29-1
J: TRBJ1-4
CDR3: SVEKSGGEKLF

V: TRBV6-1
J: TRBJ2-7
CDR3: ASAYSSYEQY

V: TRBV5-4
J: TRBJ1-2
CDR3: ASSLLEGYGYT

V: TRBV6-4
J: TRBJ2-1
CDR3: ASSGQGGYNEQF

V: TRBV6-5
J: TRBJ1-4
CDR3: ASSYYRGRDEKLF

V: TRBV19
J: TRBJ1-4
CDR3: ASTTGRGKLF

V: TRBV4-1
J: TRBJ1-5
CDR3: ASSQTGWYQPQH

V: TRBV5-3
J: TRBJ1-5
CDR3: ARSLVMSSGSGNQPQH

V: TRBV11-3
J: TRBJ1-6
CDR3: ASSAGNSPLH

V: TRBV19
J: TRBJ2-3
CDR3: ASSLGKFSALTDTQY

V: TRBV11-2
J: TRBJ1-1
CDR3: ASSLDGGASWTEAF

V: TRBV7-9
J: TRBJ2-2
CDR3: ASSLWPPGALGELF

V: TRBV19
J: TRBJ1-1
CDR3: ASRSGRQGVHTEAF

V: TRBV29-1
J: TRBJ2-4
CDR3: SVEGGYQSKNIQY

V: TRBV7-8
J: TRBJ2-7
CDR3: ASSPERGYEQY

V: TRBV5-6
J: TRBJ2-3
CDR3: ASSLIAADTQY

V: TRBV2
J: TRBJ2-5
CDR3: ASIRFGTYQETQY

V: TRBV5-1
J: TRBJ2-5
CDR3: ASSLVPGGAQETQY

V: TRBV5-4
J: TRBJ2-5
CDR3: ASRDRGGQETQY

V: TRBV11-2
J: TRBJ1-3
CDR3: ASSSGVNTIY

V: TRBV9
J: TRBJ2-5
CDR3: ASSVGGNQETQY

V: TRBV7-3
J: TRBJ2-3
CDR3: ASSLRGSDTQY

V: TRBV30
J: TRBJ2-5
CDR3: AWSKGGLKTQY

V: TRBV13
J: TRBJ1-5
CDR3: ASSLRRSQPQH

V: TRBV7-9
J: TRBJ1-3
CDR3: ASSSGSLEVTIY

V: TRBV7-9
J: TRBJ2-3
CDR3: ASSHWTSGPDTQY

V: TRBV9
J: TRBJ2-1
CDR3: ASSVSGAQF